This T cell receptor beta chain was sequenced in a study of blood T cell repertoires in COVID-19. On the study more broadly: Both acute and convalescent COVID-19 samples were obtained from the United States, Italy and Spain. The analysed material was cDNA or gDNA that came from T cells, B-cell-depleted T cells, or PBMCs.

The germline gives CDR1 GTSNPN, CDR2 SVGIG (reference sequence). Trimming took 5 bases from V and 4 from J, leaving 14 bases between them. This CDR3 is built from 13 residues. The authors' processing: Amplifying reference gene primers gave estimates of nucleated cell counts. Assay used: immunoSEQ multiplex PCR; TCRdb lists only in-frame clones, some missing. V and J calls and clone size are as listed in that table; D and trimming were resolved from the DNA. The repertoire has roughly 70,000 clones, around nine tenths of them found once; the top ten carry 1.1% to 1.5%. Material: peripheral blood. The chain links TRBV30 to TRBJ1-1, with D possibly being TRBD1 (5 bases). The clonotype comes from a man in his sixties with acute or convalescent COVID-19. CDR3 residues: CAWDRGLSTEAFF. CDR3 bases: TGTGCCTGGGACAGAGGCCTGAGCACTGAAGCTTTCTTT.